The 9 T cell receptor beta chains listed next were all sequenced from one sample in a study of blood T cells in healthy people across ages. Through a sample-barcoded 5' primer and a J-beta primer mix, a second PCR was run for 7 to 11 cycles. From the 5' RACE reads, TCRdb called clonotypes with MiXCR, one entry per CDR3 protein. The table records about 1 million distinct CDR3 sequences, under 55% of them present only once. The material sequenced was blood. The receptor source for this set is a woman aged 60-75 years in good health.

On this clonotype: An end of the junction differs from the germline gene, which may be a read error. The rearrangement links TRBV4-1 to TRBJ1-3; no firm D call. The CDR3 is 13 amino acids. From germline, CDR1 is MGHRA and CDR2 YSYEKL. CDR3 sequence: CASNQEFGNTIYF. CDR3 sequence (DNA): TGCGCCAGCAACCAAGAGTTCGGAAACACCATATATTTT.

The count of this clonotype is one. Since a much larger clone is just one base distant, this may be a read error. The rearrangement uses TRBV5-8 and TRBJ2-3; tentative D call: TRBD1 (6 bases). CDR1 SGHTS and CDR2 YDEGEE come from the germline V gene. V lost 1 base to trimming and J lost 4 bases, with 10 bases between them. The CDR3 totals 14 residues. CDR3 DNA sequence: TGTGCCAGCAGCTTGACAGGGAGCCCAGATACGCAGTATTTT. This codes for CASSLTGSPDTQYF.

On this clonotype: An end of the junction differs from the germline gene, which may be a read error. CDR3 residues: CSASVGAENIRYF. CDR3 sequence (DNA): TGCAGTGCTAGCGTGGGAGCAGAAAACATTCGGTACTTC. The chain has TRBV20-1 and TRBJ2-4; a weak D match, TRBD2 (5 bases). The CDR3 runs 13 residues. Germline CDR1 and CDR2: DFQATT and SNEGSKA (reference sequence).

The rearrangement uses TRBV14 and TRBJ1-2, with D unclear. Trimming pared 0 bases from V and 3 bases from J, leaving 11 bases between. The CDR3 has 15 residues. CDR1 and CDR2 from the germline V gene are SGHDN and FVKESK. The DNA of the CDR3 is TGTGCCAGCAGCCAAGATTTCCTTGACCACTATGGCTACACCTTC. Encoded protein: CASSQDFLDHYGYTF.

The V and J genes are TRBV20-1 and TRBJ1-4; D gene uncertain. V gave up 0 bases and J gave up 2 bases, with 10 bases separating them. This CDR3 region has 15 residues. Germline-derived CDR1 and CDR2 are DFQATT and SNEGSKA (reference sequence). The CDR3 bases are TGCAGTGCTAGAGATTCCATGGATACTAATGAAAAACTGTTTTTT. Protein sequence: CSARDSMDTNEKLFF.

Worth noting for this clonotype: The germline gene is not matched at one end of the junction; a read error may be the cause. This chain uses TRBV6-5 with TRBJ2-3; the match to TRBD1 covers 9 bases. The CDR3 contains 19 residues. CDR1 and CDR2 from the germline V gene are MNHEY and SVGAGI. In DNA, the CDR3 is TGTGCCAGCCGTTACTCGCTTCTATGGGACAGGGATAGCACAGATACGCAGTATTTT. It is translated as CASRYSLLWDRDSTDTQYF.

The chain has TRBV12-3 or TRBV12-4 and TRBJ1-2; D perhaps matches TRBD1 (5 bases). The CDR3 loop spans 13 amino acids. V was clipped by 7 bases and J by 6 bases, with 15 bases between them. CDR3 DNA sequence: TGTGCCAGCACTGGGGGGGTGGTTGATGGCTACACCTTC. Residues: CASTGGVVDGYTF.

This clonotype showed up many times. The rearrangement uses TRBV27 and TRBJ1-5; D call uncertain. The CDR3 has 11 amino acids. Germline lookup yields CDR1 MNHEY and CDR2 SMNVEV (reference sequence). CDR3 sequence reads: CASGGNQPQHF. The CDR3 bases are TGTGCTAGTGGCGGTAATCAGCCCCAGCATTTT.

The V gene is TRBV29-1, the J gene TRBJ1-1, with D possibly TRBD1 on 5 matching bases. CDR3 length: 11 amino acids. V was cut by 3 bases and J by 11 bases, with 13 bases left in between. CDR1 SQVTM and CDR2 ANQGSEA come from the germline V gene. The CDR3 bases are TGCAGCGTTGAGCAGGGCCATAAGGCTTTCTTT. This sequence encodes CSVEQGHKAFF.